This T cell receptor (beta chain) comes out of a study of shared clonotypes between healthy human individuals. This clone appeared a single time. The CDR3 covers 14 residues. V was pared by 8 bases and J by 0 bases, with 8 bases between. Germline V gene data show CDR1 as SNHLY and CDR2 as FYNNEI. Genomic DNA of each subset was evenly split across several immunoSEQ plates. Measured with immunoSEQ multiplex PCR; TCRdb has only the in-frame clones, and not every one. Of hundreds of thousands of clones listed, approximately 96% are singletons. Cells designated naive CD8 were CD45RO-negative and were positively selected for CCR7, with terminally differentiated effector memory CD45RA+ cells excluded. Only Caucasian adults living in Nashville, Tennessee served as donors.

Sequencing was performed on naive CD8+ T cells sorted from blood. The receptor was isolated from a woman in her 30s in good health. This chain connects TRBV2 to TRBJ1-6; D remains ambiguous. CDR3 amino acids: CASDIPSYNSPLHF. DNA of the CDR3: TGTGCCAGCGACATCCCCTCCTATAATTCACCCCTCCACTTT.